This record covers a single TCR beta chain. The sample is drawn from a study of blood T cell repertoires in COVID-19. Authors' methods: Researchers report that nucleated cell counts were estimated from reference gene primer amplification. Using immunoSEQ multiplex PCR, the repertoire was profiled, and TCRdb retains in-frame clones only, with some absent. V and J calls and clone size are as listed in that table; D and trimming were resolved from the DNA. The sample has roughly 62,000 clones; about 80% are singletons. Germline CDR1 SGHTA, CDR2 FQGNSA. The germline V and J ends were trimmed by 1 base and 7 bases, with 11 bases remaining between them. The CDR3 extends over 15 amino acids.

This receptor was taken from a man between 60 and 75 years old with acute or convalescent COVID-19. V and J are TRBV7-2 and TRBJ1-6; TRBD1 is a possible D gene (6 bases). Sequenced sample: peripheral blood. CDR3 sequence: CASSLVQGPNSPLHF. The CDR3 DNA reads TGTGCCAGCAGCTTAGTTCAGGGGCCAAATTCACCCCTCCACTTT.